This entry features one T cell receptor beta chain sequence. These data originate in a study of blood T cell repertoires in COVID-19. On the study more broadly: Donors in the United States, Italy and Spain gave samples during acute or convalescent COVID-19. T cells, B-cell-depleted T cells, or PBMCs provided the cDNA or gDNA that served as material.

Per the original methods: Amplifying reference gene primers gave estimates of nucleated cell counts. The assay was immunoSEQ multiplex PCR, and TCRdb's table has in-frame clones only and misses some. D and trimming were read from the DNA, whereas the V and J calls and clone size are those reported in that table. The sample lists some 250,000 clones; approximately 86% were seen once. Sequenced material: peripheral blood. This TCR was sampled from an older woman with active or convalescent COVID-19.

DNA of the CDR3: TGTGCCAGCAGCTCGACTCGCCCCAGCTCCTACAATGAGCAGTTCTTC. The encoded protein is CASSSTRPSSYNEQFF. The gene calls are TRBV7-9 and TRBJ2-1; D ambiguous. Germline CDR1 SEHNR, CDR2 FQNEAQ (reference sequence). The CDR3 runs to 16 residues. The germline V and J ends were trimmed by 4 bases and 0 bases, with 13 bases remaining between them.